This note documents a single T cell receptor beta chain sequence. The antigen is unknown. The sample comes from a study of post-analysis software for immune sequencing data. The germline gives CDR1 ENHRY, CDR2 SYGVKD. The CDR3 contains 13 residues. The V end was cut by 6 bases, the J end by 3 bases, with 11 bases between. Regarding the study as a whole: Controls had lower frequencies than patients of five TRBV segments, which included TRBV5-6, TRBV5-1 and TRBV20-1.

The library was made from cDNA and included unique molecular identifiers. TCRdb re-called the PCR reads through MiXCR, storing one row per CDR3 protein. This sample has some 700,000 distinct CDR3 sequences; 55% to 60% occur once, and the top ten carry approximately 10%. The sequence came from a girl under 10 years old with multiple sclerosis. Sequencing was performed on blood. The chain has TRBV10-3 and TRBJ2-5; the D gene could be TRBD1 or TRBD2 (6 bases each). CDR3 DNA: TGTGCCATCAGCGGAGGGGGGAAAGAGACCCAGTACTTC. This encodes CAISGGGKETQYF.